This record covers a single TCR beta chain. The germline gives CDR1 KGHDR, CDR2 SFDVKD. This CDR3 region has 14 residues. Trimming took 12 bases from V and 0 from J; bases not matched to a gene: 7. These data come from a study of T cells in Graves' hyperthyroidism and ophthalmopathy. Amplified regions were TCR beta CDR3 sequences from RNA transcripts. When the TCR CDR3 underwent first-round RT-PCR, the HTBI primer set was used. Using its own MiXCR run on the multiplex PCR reads, TCRdb lists one record per CDR3 protein. The table shows about 290,000 distinct CDR3 sequences, with roughly 15% occurring only once.

This chain connects TRBV24-1 to TRBJ2-3; 8 positions match TRBD2. The sample comprised blood. The origin of this receptor is a woman in her 30s with Graves' hyperthyroidism that later progressed to Graves' ophthalmopathy. CDR3 nucleotide sequence: TGTGCCTCGGCAAGCGGGGGTAGCACAGATACGCAGTATTTT. Its protein is CASASGGSTDTQYF.